These 14 T cell receptor beta chains share one sample of origin, sequenced in a study of siplizumab effects on memory and regulatory T cells. Assay used: immunoSEQ multiplex PCR; TCRdb lists only in-frame clones, some missing. Of more than 85,000 clones listed, roughly nine tenths are singletons. The sample taken for sequencing was Tregs sorted from blood. Receptors originate from a human donor in good health.

This clone has a single count. The chain employs TRBV7-8 and TRBJ1-2; D not certain. V was trimmed by 0 bases and J by 4 bases, leaving 15 bases between them. CDR1 is SGHVS, CDR2 FQNEAQ, per germline. CDR3 length: 16 amino acids. The CDR3 loop is CASSLASPTWGYGYTF. The CDR3 nucleotides are TGTGCCAGCAGCTTAGCGAGCCCGACCTGGGGCTATGGCTACACCTTC.

The V gene is TRBV5-6, the J gene TRBJ1-2, with 7 bases fitting TRBD1. This CDR3 has 14 residues. Germline CDR1 SGHDT, CDR2 YYEEEE. J lost 3 bases, V lost 2 bases, and 4 bases had no gene match. Here the CDR3 reads CASSFGQGDYGYTF. In nucleotides, the CDR3 is TGTGCCAGCAGCTTCGGTCAGGGGGACTATGGCTACACCTTC.

This chain uses TRBV25-1 with TRBJ1-3; the D is unclear. Trimming removed 6 bases at V and 1 base at J, with 16 bases between. This CDR3 has 16 residues. Germline CDR1 is MGHDK and CDR2 is SYGVNS. The CDR3 coding sequence is TGTGCCAGCAGGAGTCCCCAGGATTTGTCTGGAAACACCATATATTTT. Its translation is CASRSPQDLSGNTIYF.

The chain links TRBV15 to TRBJ2-7, with 7 bases aligning to TRBD1. The V and J ends lost 0 bases and 6 bases, in that order; junction bases with no gene match: 5. Per the germline V gene, CDR1 is LNHNV and CDR2 is YYDKDF (reference sequence). This CDR3 is built from 14 residues. CDR3 DNA sequence: TGTGCCACCAGCAGAGAGGACAGGCCGAGCGAGCAGTACTTC. It is translated as CATSREDRPSEQYF.

V is TRBV27 and J is TRBJ1-2, with D unclear. V was trimmed by 2 bases and J by 5 bases, leaving 18 bases between them. Germline CDR1 is MNHEY and CDR2 is SMNVEV (reference sequence). The CDR3 is 16 amino acids. Written as DNA, the CDR3 is TGTGCCAGCAGTTTAAATGTCGTCTGGGCAGCATATGGCTACACCTTC. Translation: CASSLNVVWAAYGYTF.

J is TRBJ2-2 and V is TRBV5-4; no reliable D call. The CDR3 has 14 amino acids. V lost 3 bases, J lost 0 bases, and 6 bases lay in between. Germline CDR1 reads SGHNT; CDR2 reads YYREEE (reference sequence). The CDR3 region has the DNA TGTGCCAGCAGCTCCCTCCCGAACACCGGGGAGCTGTTTTTT. Translation gives CASSSLPNTGELFF.

The J gene is TRBJ1-5, the V gene TRBV27; no reliable D call. The germline V gene has CDR1 MNHEY and CDR2 SMNVEV (reference sequence). Trimming pared 4 bases from V and 7 bases from J, leaving 14 bases between. The CDR3 runs 14 residues. CDR3 sequence (DNA): TGTGCCAGCAGTTCATACGGGGTAAGCCAGCCCCAGCATTTT. Its protein is CASSSYGVSQPQHF.

V and J are TRBV10-3 and TRBJ2-7, with D tentatively TRBD1 or TRBD2 (6 bases each). The germline gives CDR1 ENHRY, CDR2 SYGVKD. The V end was cut by 11 bases, the J end by 2 bases, with 13 bases between. The CDR3 is made up of 12 amino acids. CDR3 residues: CASSGAPYEQYF. The CDR3, as DNA: TGTGCCTCTTCGGGGGCCCCCTACGAGCAGTACTTC.

This clone has just one count. The chain has TRBV19 and TRBJ2-2; D might be TRBD2 (5 bases). Germline assignment: CDR1 LNHDA and CDR2 SQIVND (reference sequence). Trimming left V 5 bases short and J 6 bases short, with 22 bases between. The CDR3 has 17 amino acids. The CDR3 here is CASSPRGRLNHAGELFF. The CDR3 nucleotides are TGTGCCAGTAGTCCCCGAGGGCGGCTGAATCACGCCGGGGAGCTGTTTTTT.

This chain links TRBV7-8 with TRBJ2-5, with 12 bases aligning to TRBD2. Unmatched junction bases numbered 8, after V lost 5 bases and J lost 4 bases. The CDR3 covers 16 residues. Germline V gene lookup returns CDR1 SGHVS and CDR2 FQNEAQ. The CDR3 DNA is TGTGCCAGCAGCACCCCTAGCGGGGGGGCCGGAGAGACCCAGTACTTC. As protein: CASSTPSGGAGETQYF.

The V and J genes are TRBV25-1 and TRBJ2-2, with D possibly being TRBD2 (5 bases). Germline CDR1 MGHDK, CDR2 SYGVNS. Deletions cut 1 base from V and 7 bases from J, with 16 bases between. This CDR3 has 16 residues. This CDR3 is CASSESRGWVGGELFF. CDR3 nucleotide sequence: TGTGCCAGCAGTGAATCGAGAGGGTGGGTCGGCGGGGAGCTGTTTTTT.

The rearrangement links TRBV19 to TRBJ1-5; D gene unclear. There are 14 residues in the CDR3. CDR1 is LNHDA, CDR2 SQIVND, per germline (reference sequence). The V and J ends lost 3 bases and 1 base respectively, with 7 bases between them. In nucleotides, the CDR3 is TGTGCCAGTAGTATTGGACTCAGCAATCAGCCCCAGCATTTT. Translation: CASSIGLSNQPQHF.

The chain is built from TRBV5-5 and TRBJ1-4, with a weak D call TRBD1 (5 bases). The ends were cut back, 1 base at V and 7 bases at J, with 11 bases in the middle. Per the germline V gene, CDR1 is SGHKS and CDR2 is YYEKEE (reference sequence). CDR3 length equals 14 residues. The CDR3: CASSLTEQGEKLFF. CDR3 nucleotide sequence: TGTGCCAGCAGCTTGACAGAGCAGGGTGAAAAACTGTTTTTT.

The chain has TRBV19 and TRBJ1-3; D is uncertain. Between the trimmed V and J ends, which lost 5 bases and 2 bases, there was a span of 22 bases. The CDR3 runs to 18 residues. CDR1 and CDR2 (germline): LNHDA, SQIVND (reference sequence). The CDR3 reads CASSRVLDPILPGNTIYF. The CDR3, as DNA: TGTGCCAGTAGTCGAGTGTTGGACCCAATCTTACCTGGAAACACCATATATTTT.